The present T cell receptor beta chain was sequenced within a study of T cells in Graves' hyperthyroidism and ophthalmopathy. Study outcomes and limitations: It was a median about seven months before onset that the model predicted ophthalmopathy.

This clonotype was observed at least ten times. What it recognizes is unknown. Trimming took 1 base from V and 4 from J; bases not matched to a gene: 8. Germline assignment: CDR1 LGHDT and CDR2 YNNKEL (reference sequence). CDR3 size: 16 residues. There were TCR beta CDR3 regions amplified from RNA transcripts. Researchers ran a first-round RT-PCR on the TCR CDR3 using the HTBI primer set. TCRdb ran MiXCR on the multiplex PCR reads and lists one entry per CDR3 protein. This sample has hundreds of thousands of distinct CDR3 sequences, with roughly 20% found just once. This sequence joins TRBV3-1 and TRBJ2-3, with TRBD2 identical over 7 bases. Source material: blood. The receptor was isolated from a man aged 25 to 40 with Graves' ophthalmopathy. Here the CDR3 DNA reads TGTGCCAGCAGCCAAGGTCTGCGGGAGTTAGCAGATACGCAGTATTTT. Amino acid sequence: CASSQGLRELADTQYF.